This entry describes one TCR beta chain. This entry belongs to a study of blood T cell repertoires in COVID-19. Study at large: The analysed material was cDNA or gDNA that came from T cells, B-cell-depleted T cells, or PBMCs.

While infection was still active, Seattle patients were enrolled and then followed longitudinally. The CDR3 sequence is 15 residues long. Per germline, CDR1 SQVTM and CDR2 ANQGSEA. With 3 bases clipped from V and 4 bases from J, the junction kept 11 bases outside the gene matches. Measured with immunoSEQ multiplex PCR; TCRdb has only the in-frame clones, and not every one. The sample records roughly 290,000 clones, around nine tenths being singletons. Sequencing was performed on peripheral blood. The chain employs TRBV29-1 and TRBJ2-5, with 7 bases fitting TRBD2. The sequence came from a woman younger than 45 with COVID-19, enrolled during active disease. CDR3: CSVEGGLAVGETQYF. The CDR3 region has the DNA TGCAGCGTTGAGGGAGGGCTAGCGGTGGGAGAGACCCAGTACTTC. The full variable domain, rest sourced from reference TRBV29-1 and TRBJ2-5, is SAVISQKPSRDICQRGTSLTIQCQVDSQVTMMFWYRQQPGQSLTLIATANQGSEATYESGFVIDKFPISRPNLTFSTLTVSNMSPEDSSIYLCSVEGGLAVGETQYFGPGTRLLVL.